One sample yielded the 17 T cell receptor beta chains listed below, sequenced in a study of T cell repertoires in cytomegalovirus infection. TCRdb re-analysed the reads in MiXCR, keeping a single row per CDR3 protein. This sample has around 750,000 distinct CDR3 sequences, with about 33% found just once. These TCRs are of unknown antigen specificity. The source was cultured CD8+ T cells from PBMCs, collected from culture after CMV antigen stimulation. All receptors come from a human donor in good health (CMV status not recorded). Some clones in this sample may be carry-over from other donors' samples.

V gene TRBV14 combines with J gene TRBJ2-1; possibly TRBD2 for D (5 bases). Deletions cut 4 bases from V and 8 bases from J, with 12 bases between. The length of the CDR3 is 13 residues. The germline V gene has CDR1 SGHDN and CDR2 FVKESK. The CDR3 coding sequence is TGTGCCAGCAGCCGGATGGGGAGCGATGAGCAGTTCTTC. This translates into CASSRMGSDEQFF.

The genes are TRBV19 and TRBJ1-2; 7 nucleotides align to TRBD1. The CDR3 consists of 15 residues. The germline V gene encodes CDR1 LNHDA and CDR2 SQIVND (reference sequence). With 4 bases clipped from V and 4 bases from J, the junction kept 9 bases outside the gene matches. The CDR3 sequence is CASSKITGQVYGYTF. CDR3 nucleotides: TGTGCCAGTAGTAAAATAACCGGACAGGTCTATGGCTACACCTTC.

This clonotype was seen many times. The chain uses TRBV11-1 and TRBJ2-5; 8 nucleotides line up with TRBD1. Per germline, CDR1 SGHAT and CDR2 FQDESV (reference sequence). The CDR3 totals 14 residues. The ends lost 6 bases at V and 2 bases at J; junction bases unmatched: 5. The CDR3 region is CASSRTGSQETQYF. Here the CDR3 DNA reads TGTGCCAGCAGTCGGACAGGGTCACAAGAGACCCAGTACTTC.

The CDR3 sequence: CSVVTAVGYEQYF. CDR3 nucleotide sequence: TGCAGCGTTGTGACGGCAGTGGGCTACGAGCAGTACTTC. J is TRBJ2-7 and V is TRBV29-1; D is unresolved. V was pared by 4 bases and J by 3 bases, with 13 bases between. The CDR3 runs 13 residues. Germline V gene lookup returns CDR1 SQVTM and CDR2 ANQGSEA.

V gene TRBV6-6 combines with J gene TRBJ1-5, with unresolved D. Trimming stripped 2 bases from V and 6 bases from J, with 17 bases between. The CDR3 sequence is 16 residues long. Germline V gives CDR1 MNHNY, CDR2 SVGAGI (reference sequence). The CDR3 region is CASSYKESRSGQPQHF. CDR3 DNA: TGTGCCAGCAGTTACAAGGAAAGCAGGAGCGGTCAGCCCCAGCATTTT.

In this sample, this clonotype turned up a few times. This chain uses TRBV2 with TRBJ1-2; D gene ambiguous. Trimming took off 4 bases at V and 1 base at J, with 7 bases between the two ends. The CDR3 spans 13 residues. Per germline, CDR1 SNHLY and CDR2 FYNNEI. This CDR3 reads CASSGVLNYGYTF. DNA for the CDR3: TGTGCCAGCAGTGGCGTTCTTAACTATGGCTACACCTTC.

Many counts were recorded for this clonotype. The gene calls are TRBV11-3 and TRBJ2-1, with D maybe TRBD1 (6 bases). This CDR3 has 15 residues. Trimming pared 4 bases from V and 0 bases from J, leaving 10 bases between. Germline CDR1 is SGHNT and CDR2 is YENEEA. This chain's CDR3 is CASSYGQLSYNEQFF. CDR3 DNA sequence: TGTGCCAGCAGCTATGGACAGCTCTCCTACAATGAGCAGTTCTTC.

This clonotype has only a few counts. The chain links TRBV2 to TRBJ2-4; 7 bases agree with TRBD2. J was trimmed by 12 bases and V by 8 bases; bases with no gene match: 13. Germline V gene data show CDR1 as SNHLY and CDR2 as FYNNEI. This CDR3 is built from 13 residues. The CDR3 here is CASGSGPSGGQYF. For the CDR3, the DNA is TGTGCCAGCGGCTCCGGGCCTTCGGGGGGTCAGTACTTC.

This clonotype was observed a handful of times. The chain recombines TRBV27 with TRBJ2-1, with D possibly being TRBD1 or TRBD2 (5 bases each). The V and J ends lost 2 bases and 1 base respectively, with 12 bases between them. This CDR3 has 16 residues. The germline CDR1 and CDR2 sequences are MNHEY and SMNVEV (reference sequence). The CDR3 region is CASSLSPGPSYNEQFF. CDR3 sequence (DNA): TGTGCCAGCAGTTTAAGCCCGGGACCTTCCTACAATGAGCAGTTCTTC.

This clonotype appeared a few times. The V gene is TRBV12-3 or TRBV12-4, the J gene TRBJ2-3; TRBD2 aligns across 8 bases. The ends lost 7 bases at V and 2 bases at J; junction bases unmatched: 14. This CDR3 is built from 17 residues. CDR3 loop: CASTQAGETPYTDTQYF. The CDR3 bases are TGTGCCAGCACCCAAGCGGGGGAAACACCCTACACAGATACGCAGTATTTT.

The J gene is TRBJ2-1, the V gene TRBV5-6; D gene unclear. There are 13 residues in the CDR3. Germline CDR1 and CDR2: SGHDT and YYEEEE. V lost 4 bases and J 4 bases, leaving 9 bases between the germline ends. The CDR3: CASSAADYNEQFF. CDR3 in DNA: TGTGCCAGCAGCGCGGCCGATTACAATGAGCAGTTCTTC.

The chain has TRBV20-1 and TRBJ2-3; D perhaps matches TRBD1 (5 bases). The length of the CDR3 is 12 residues. V was clipped by 1 base and J by 5 bases, with 7 bases between them. CDR1 is DFQATT and CDR2 is SNEGSKA in the germline V gene (reference sequence). This CDR3 is CSARVRVDTQYF. The CDR3 DNA reads as TGCAGTGCTAGAGTCAGGGTAGATACGCAGTATTTT.

There are a few counts of this clonotype. V and J are TRBV23-1 and TRBJ2-3, with 11 bases fitting TRBD2. TRBV23-1 is marked as an open reading frame, function uncertain. Losses at the gene ends were 8 bases for V and 7 bases for J; bases not matched to a gene: 11. CDR3 length: 15 residues. The CDR3 coding sequence is TGCGCCAGCGGGAGACTAGCGGGGCGCTACTATACGCAGTATTTT. Protein sequence: CASGRLAGRYYTQYF.

This chain links TRBV10-1 with TRBJ2-1, with TRBD2 identical over 11 bases. V dropped 7 bases and J dropped 2; count of bases not matched to a gene: 4. The germline CDR1 and CDR2 sequences are WNHNN and SYGVQD (reference sequence). CDR3 length equals 15 residues. The CDR3 nucleotides read TGCGCCAGCACTTCTAGCGGGGGGACCTACAATGAGCAGTTCTTC. This codes for CASTSSGGTYNEQFF.

The chain has TRBV7-9 and TRBJ1-1; unclear D gene. CDR1 is SEHNR and CDR2 is FQNEAQ in the germline V gene (reference sequence). With 5 bases removed from V and 7 bases from J, the gap between germline ends came to 11 bases. The CDR3 extends over 12 amino acids. The CDR3, as DNA: TGTGCCAGCAGCCCAAGCCAGGTTGAAGCTTTCTTT. Translated: CASSPSQVEAFF.

This clonotype was found a few times. The V gene is TRBV27, the J gene TRBJ1-2, with D possibly being TRBD1 (5 bases). The CDR3 length is 13 residues. Germline-derived CDR1 and CDR2 are MNHEY and SMNVEV (reference sequence). V dropped 2 bases and J dropped 8 bases, with 12 bases sitting between them. The CDR3: CASSLGTLGGYTF. The CDR3, as DNA: TGTGCCAGCAGTTTAGGGACTTTGGGGGGCTACACCTTC.

This clonotype was found a few times. The chain carries TRBV7-9 and TRBJ2-5; D remains ambiguous. Germline-derived CDR1 and CDR2 are SEHNR and FQNEAQ (reference sequence). The CDR3 totals 13 residues. The V gene lost 1 base and the J gene lost 7 bases, with 10 bases spanning the gap. The CDR3 nucleotides are TGTGCCAGCAGCTTAGATGCGGAAGGGACCCAGTACTTC. Protein sequence: CASSLDAEGTQYF.